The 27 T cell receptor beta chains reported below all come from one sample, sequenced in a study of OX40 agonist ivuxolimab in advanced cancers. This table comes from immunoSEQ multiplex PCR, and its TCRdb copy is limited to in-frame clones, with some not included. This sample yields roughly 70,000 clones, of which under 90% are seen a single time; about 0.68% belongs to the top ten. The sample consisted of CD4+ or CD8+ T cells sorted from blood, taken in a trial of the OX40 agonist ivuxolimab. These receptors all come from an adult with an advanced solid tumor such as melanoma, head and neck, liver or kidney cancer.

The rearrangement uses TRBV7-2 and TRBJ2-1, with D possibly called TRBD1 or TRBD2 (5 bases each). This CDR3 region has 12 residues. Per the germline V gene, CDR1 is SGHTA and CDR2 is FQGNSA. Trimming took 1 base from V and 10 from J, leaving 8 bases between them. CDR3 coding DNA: TGTGCCAGCAGCTTAGAGGGACGCGAGCAGTTCTTC. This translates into CASSLEGREQFF. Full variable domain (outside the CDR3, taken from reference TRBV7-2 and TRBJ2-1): GAGVSQSPSNKVTEKGKDVELRCDPISGHTALYWYRQSLGQGLEFLIYFQGNSAPDKSGLPSDRFSAERTGGSVSTLTIQRTQQEDSAVYLCASSLEGREQFFGPGTRLTVL.

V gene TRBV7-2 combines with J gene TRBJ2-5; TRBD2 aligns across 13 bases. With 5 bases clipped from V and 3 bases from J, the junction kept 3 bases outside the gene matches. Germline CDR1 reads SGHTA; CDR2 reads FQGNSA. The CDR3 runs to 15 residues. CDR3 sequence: CASSTTSGGEETQYF. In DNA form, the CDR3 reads TGTGCCAGCAGCACCACTAGCGGGGGGGAAGAGACCCAGTACTTC.

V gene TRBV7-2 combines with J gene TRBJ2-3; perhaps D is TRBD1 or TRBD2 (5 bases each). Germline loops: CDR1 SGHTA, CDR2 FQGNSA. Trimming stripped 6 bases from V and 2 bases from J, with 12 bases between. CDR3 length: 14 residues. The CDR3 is CASRQGTTTDTQYF. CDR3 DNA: TGTGCCAGCAGGCAAGGGACCACCACAGATACGCAGTATTTT.

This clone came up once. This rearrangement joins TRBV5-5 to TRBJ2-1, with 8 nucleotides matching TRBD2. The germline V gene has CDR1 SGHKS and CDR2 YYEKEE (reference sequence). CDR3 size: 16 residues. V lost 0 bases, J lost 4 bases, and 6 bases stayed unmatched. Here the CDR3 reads CASSLAPAGEYNEQFF. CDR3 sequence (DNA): TGTGCCAGCAGCTTGGCCCCAGCGGGGGAATACAATGAGCAGTTCTTC.

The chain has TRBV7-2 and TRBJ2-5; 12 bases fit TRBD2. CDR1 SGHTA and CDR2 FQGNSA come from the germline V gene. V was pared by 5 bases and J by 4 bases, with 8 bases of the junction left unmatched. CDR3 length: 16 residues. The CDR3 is CASSRLAGAIGETQYF. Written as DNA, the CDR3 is TGTGCCAGCAGCCGACTAGCGGGGGCCATAGGAGAGACCCAGTACTTC. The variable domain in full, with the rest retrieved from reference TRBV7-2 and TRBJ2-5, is GAGVSQSPSNKVTEKGKDVELRCDPISGHTALYWYRQSLGQGLEFLIYFQGNSAPDKSGLPSDRFSAERTGGSVSTLTIQRTQQEDSAVYLCASSRLAGAIGETQYFGPGTRLLVL.

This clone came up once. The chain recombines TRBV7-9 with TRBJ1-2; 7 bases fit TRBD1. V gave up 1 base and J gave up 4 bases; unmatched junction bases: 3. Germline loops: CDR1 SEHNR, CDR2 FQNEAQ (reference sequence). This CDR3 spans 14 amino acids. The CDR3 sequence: CASSLGDRVYGYTF. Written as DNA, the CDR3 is TGTGCCAGCAGCTTAGGCGACAGGGTCTATGGCTACACCTTC.

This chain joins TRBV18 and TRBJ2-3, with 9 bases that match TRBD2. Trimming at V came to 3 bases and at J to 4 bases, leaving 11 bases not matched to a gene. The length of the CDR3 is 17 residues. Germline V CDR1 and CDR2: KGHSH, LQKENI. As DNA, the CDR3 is TGTGCCAGCTCACCCACACCGGGCGGGGGGGCCCCAGATACGCAGTATTTT. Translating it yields CASSPTPGGGAPDTQYF. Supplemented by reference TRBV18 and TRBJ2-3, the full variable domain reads NAGVMQNPRHLVRRRGQEARLRCSPMKGHSHVYWYRQLPEEGLKFMVYLQKENIIDESGMPKERFSAEFPKEGPSILRIQQVVRGDSAAYFCASSPTPGGGAPDTQYFGPGTRLTVL.

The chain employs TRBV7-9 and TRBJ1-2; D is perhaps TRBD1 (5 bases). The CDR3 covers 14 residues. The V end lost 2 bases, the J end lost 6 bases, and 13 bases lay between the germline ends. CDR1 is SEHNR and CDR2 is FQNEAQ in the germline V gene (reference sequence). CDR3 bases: TGTGCCAGCAGCTTATACCCAGGGCAGGATGGCTACACCTTC. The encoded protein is CASSLYPGQDGYTF.

CDR3 residues: CASSPATNEKLFF. CDR3 sequence (DNA): TGTGCCAGCTCACCTGCAACTAATGAAAAACTGTTTTTT. The chain uses TRBV18 and TRBJ1-4; D remains ambiguous. CDR1 and CDR2 from the germline V gene are KGHSH and LQKENI. Trimming took 3 bases from V and 0 from J, leaving 2 bases between them. The CDR3 extends over 13 amino acids.

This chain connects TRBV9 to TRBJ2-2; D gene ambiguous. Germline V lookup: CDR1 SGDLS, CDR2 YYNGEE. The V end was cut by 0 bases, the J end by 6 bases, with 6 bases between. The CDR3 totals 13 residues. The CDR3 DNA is TGTGCCAGCAGCGTAGCTATGGCCGGGGAGCTGTTTTTT. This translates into CASSVAMAGELFF. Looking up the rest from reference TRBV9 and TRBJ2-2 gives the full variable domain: DSGVTQTPKHLITATGQRVTLRCSPRSGDLSVYWYQQSLDQGLQFLIQYYNGEERAKGNILERFSAQQFPDLHSELNLSSLELGDSALYFCASSVAMAGELFFGEGSRLTVL.

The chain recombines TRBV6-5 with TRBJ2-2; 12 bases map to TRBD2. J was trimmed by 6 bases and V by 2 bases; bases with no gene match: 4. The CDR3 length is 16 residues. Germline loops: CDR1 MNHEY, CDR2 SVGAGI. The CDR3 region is CASSYTTSGGAGELFF. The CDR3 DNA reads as TGTGCCAGCAGTTACACGACTAGCGGGGGAGCCGGGGAGCTGTTTTTT.

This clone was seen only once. The CDR3 spells CATSRGGASTGELFF. The CDR3 region has the DNA TGTGCCACCAGCAGAGGGGGGGCTTCAACCGGGGAGCTGTTTTTT. The J gene is TRBJ2-2, the V gene TRBV15, with D perhaps TRBD1 or TRBD2 (6 bases each). The CDR3 extends over 15 amino acids. The V and J ends lost 1 base and 5 bases respectively, with 11 bases between them. Germline CDR1 reads LNHNV; CDR2 reads YYDKDF (reference sequence). The full variable domain, completed using reference TRBV15 and TRBJ2-2, is DAMVIQNPRYQVTQFGKPVTLSCSQTLNHNVMYWYQQKSSQAPKLLFHYYDKDFNNEADTPDNFQSRRPNTSFCFLDIRSPGLGDTAMYLCATSRGGASTGELFFGEGSRLTVL.

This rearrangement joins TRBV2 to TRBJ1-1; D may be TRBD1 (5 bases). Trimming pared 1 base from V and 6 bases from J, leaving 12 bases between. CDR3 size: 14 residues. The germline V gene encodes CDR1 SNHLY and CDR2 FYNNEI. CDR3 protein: CASSEGSGRAEAFF. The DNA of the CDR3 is TGTGCCAGCAGTGAAGGATCAGGGAGGGCTGAAGCTTTCTTT.

CDR3 sequence: CASSLAGSMRDGYTF. The CDR3 DNA sequence: TGCGCCAGCAGCTTGGCCGGGAGTATGAGGGATGGCTACACCTTC. The rearrangement uses TRBV5-1 and TRBJ1-2; D gene unclear. Germline V gene sequence: CDR1 SGHRS, CDR2 YFSETQ. The CDR3 has 15 residues. V lost 0 bases and J 6 bases, leaving 15 bases between the germline ends.

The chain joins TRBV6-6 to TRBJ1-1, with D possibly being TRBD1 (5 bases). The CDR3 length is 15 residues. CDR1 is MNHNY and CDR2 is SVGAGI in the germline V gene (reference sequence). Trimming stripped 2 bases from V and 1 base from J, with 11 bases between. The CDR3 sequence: CASSYLVQGNTEAFF. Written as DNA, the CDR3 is TGTGCCAGCAGTTACCTAGTTCAGGGGAACACTGAAGCTTTCTTT.

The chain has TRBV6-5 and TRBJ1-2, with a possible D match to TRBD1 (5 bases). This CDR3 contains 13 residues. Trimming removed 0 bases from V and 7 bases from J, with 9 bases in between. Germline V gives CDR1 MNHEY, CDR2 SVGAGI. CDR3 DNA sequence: TGTGCCAGCAGTTACTCAAAAGGGACTGGCTACACCTTC. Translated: CASSYSKGTGYTF.

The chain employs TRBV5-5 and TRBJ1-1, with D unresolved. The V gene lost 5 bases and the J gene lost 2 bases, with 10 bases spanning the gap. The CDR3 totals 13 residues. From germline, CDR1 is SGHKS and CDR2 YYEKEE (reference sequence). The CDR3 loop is CASSGRQNTEAFF. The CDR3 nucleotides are TGTGCCAGCAGTGGGAGACAAAACACTGAAGCTTTCTTT.

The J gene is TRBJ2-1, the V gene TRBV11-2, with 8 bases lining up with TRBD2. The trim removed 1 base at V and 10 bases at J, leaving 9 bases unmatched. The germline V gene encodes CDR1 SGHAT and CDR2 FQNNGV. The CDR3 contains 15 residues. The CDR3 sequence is CASSLVPGGAGEQFF. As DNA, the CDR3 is TGTGCCAGCAGCTTAGTACCCGGGGGGGCAGGGGAGCAGTTCTTC.

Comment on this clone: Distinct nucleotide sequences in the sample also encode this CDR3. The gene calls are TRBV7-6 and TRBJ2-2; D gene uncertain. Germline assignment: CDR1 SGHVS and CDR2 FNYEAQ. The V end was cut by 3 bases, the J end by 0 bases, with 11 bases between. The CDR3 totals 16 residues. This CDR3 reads CASSFSPSANTGELFF. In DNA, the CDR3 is TGTGCCAGCAGCTTCAGTCCCTCGGCGAACACCGGGGAGCTGTTTTTT. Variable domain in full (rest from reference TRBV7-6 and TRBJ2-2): GAGVSQSPRYKVTKRGQDVALRCDPISGHVSLYWYRQALGQGPEFLTYFNYEAQQDKSGLPNDRFSAERPEGSISTLTIQRTEQRDSAMYRCASSFSPSANTGELFFGEGSRLTVL.

The CDR3 loop is CASRIDSKNTEAFF. CDR3 sequence (DNA): TGTGCCAGCAGGATCGACAGCAAGAACACTGAAGCTTTCTTT. The chain recombines TRBV6-5 with TRBJ1-1; D possibly corresponds to TRBD1 (5 bases). The CDR3 is 14 residues long. V lost 6 bases, J lost 1 base, and 12 bases lay in between. CDR1 and CDR2 (germline): MNHEY, SVGAGI.

Here the CDR3 reads CASSVTANQPQHF. The DNA for the CDR3 is TGTGCCAGCAGCGTAACAGCGAATCAGCCCCAGCATTTT. The chain links TRBV9 to TRBJ1-5; D remains ambiguous. There are 13 residues in the CDR3. V shed 1 base and J shed 4 bases, with 6 bases lying between them. Germline CDR1 SGDLS, CDR2 YYNGEE.

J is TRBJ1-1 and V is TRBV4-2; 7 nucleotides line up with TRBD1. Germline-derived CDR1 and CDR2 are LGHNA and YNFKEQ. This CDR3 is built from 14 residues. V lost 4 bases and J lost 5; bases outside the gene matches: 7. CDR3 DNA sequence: TGTGCCAGCAGCCCGACAGGGATCGGTACTGAAGCTTTCTTT. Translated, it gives CASSPTGIGTEAFF.

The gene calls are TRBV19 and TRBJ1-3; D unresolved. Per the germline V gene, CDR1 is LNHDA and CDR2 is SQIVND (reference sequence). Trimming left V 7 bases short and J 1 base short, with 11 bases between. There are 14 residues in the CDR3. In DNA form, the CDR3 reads TGTGCCAGTACCGACTTGGGGTCTGGAAACACCATATATTTT. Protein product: CASTDLGSGNTIYF.

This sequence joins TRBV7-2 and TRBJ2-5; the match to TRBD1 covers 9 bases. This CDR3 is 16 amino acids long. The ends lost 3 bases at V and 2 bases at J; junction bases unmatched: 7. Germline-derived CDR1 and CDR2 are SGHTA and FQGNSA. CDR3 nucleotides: TGTGCCAGCAGCTTTTTCGGACAGGGGCCTCAAGAGACCCAGTACTTC. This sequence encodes CASSFFGQGPQETQYF.

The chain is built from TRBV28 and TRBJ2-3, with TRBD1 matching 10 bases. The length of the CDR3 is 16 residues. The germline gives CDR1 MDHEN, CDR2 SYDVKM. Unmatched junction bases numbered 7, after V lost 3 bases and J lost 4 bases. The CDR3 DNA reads TGTGCCAGCAGTTTGATGGGACAGGGGTCCGCAGATACGCAGTATTTT. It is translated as CASSLMGQGSADTQYF.

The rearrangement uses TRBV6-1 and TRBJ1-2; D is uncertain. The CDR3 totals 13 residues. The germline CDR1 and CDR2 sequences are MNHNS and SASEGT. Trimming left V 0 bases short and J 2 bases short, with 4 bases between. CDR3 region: CASSEARNYGYTF. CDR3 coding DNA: TGTGCCAGCAGTGAAGCCCGGAACTATGGCTACACCTTC.

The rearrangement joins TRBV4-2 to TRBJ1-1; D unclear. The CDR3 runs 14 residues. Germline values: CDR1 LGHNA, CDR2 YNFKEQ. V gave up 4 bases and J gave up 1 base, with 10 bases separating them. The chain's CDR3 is CASSRENANTEAFF. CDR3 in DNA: TGTGCCAGCAGCCGTGAGAATGCGAACACTGAAGCTTTCTTT.